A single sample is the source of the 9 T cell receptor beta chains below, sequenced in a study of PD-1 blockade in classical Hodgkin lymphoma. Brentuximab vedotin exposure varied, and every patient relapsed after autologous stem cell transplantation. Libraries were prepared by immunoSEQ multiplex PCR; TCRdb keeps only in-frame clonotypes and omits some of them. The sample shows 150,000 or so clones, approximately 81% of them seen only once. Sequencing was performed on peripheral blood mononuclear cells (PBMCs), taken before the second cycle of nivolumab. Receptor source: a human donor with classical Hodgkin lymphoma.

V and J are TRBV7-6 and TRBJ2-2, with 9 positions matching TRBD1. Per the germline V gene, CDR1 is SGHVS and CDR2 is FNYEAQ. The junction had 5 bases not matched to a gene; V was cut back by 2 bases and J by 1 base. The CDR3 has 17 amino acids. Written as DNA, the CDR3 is TGTGCCAGCAGCTTAATGAAGGGACAGGGGAACACCGGGGAGCTGTTTTTT. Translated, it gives CASSLMKGQGNTGELFF.

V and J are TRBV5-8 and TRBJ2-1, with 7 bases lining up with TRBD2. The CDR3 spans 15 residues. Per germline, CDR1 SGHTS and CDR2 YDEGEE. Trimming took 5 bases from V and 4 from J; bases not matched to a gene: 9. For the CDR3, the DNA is TGTGCCAGCAGTCCTCTAGCGGCCGCTTACAATGAGCAGTTCTTC. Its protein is CASSPLAAAYNEQFF.

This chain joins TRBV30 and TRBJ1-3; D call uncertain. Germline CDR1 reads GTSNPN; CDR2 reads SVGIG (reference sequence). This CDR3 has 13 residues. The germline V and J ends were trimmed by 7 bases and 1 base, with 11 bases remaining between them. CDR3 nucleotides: TGTGCCTTTGATTCAGTATCTGGAAACACCATATATTTT. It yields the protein CAFDSVSGNTIYF.

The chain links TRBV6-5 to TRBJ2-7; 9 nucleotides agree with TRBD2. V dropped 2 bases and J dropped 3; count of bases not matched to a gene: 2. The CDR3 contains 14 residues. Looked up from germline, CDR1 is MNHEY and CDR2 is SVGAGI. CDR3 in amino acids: CASSYGTSLYEQYF. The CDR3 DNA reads TGTGCCAGCAGTTACGGGACTAGCCTCTACGAGCAGTACTTC.

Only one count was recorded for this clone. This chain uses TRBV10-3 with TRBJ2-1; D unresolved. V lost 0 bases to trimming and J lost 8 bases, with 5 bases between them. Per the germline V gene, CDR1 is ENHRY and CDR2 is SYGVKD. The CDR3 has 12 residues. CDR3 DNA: TGTGCCATCAGTGAGTCGTGGGATGAGCAGTTCTTC. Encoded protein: CAISESWDEQFF.

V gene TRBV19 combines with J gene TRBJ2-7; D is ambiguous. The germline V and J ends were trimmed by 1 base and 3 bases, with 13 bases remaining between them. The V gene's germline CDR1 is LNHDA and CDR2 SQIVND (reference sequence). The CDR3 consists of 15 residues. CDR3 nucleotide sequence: TGTGCCAGTAGTATAGTAGTCCGTTTTGACTACGAGCAGTACTTC. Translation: CASSIVVRFDYEQYF.

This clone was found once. The CDR3 DNA reads as TGTGCCAGCAGCCAAGACCAGGGGGCCGGTACTGAAGCTTTCTTT. Translation gives CASSQDQGAGTEAFF. The genes are TRBV4-2 and TRBJ1-1, with 8 bases fitting TRBD1. This CDR3 spans 15 amino acids. J gave up 5 bases and V 0 bases, and 5 bases lay outside the gene matches. CDR1 is LGHNA, CDR2 YNFKEQ, per germline.

The CDR3 nucleotides are TGTGCCAGCTCAGTTGGGGGCACTGAAGCTTTCTTT. Translated: CASSVGGTEAFF. J is TRBJ1-1 and V is TRBV18, with D possibly being TRBD1 (5 bases). V lost 5 bases, J lost 4 bases, and 8 bases lay in between. The CDR3 is 12 amino acids. Germline V lookup: CDR1 KGHSH, CDR2 LQKENI.

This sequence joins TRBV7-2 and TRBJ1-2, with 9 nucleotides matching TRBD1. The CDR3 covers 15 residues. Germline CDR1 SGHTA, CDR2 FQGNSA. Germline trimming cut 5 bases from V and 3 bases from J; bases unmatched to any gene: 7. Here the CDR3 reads CASSPGGDRDYGYTF. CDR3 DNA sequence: TGTGCCAGCAGCCCAGGTGGGGACAGGGACTATGGCTACACCTTC.